A selection of T cell receptor beta chains follows, all from one sample in a study of cytomegalovirus exposure and HLA in healthy donors. Profiling relied on immunoSEQ multiplex PCR, and the TCRdb table lists in-frame clones only, not all of them. The sample lists more than 90,000 clones, roughly four fifths occurring once. The sequencing sample was made of PBMCs. The receptors were sampled from a man aged 50-60 years in good health and CMV-seropositive. CDR3s leave out the opening cysteine and the closing phenylalanine or tryptophan. Each record gives: V gene, J gene, CDR3 protein.

TRBV11-1	TRBJ2-1	ASSTRVRQGYNEQF
TRBV20-1	TRBJ1-1	SASRNTEAF
TRBV6-1	TRBJ2-1	ASSEAGSSGVYNEQF
TRBV28	TRBJ1-3	ASSYPGTRKGNTIY
TRBV18	TRBJ2-1	ASSPPGLANEQF
TRBV14	TRBJ2-7	ASSQGLLGSYEQY
TRBV29-1	TRBJ2-1	SLAGTYNEQF
TRBV5-6	NA	ASSLAPRGEQY
TRBV5-5	TRBJ1-6	ASSLVVGALSPLH
TRBV7-2	TRBJ2-3	ASHALGDTQY
TRBV14	TRBJ2-5	ASSQDRRTGEETQY
TRBV6-6	TRBJ2-7	ASSYATGGYEQY
TRBV28	TRBJ2-7	ASSGRTGSITAYEQY
TRBV5-4	TRBJ2-7	ASSLNAGLSYEQY
TRBV7-2	TRBJ2-5	ASSRMAIQETQY
TRBV18	TRBJ1-3	ASSPSAPGLGSGNTIY
TRBV28	TRBJ1-1	ASSTGGFEAF
TRBV19	TRBJ2-1	ASSPRDRVLGTLYNEQF
TRBV11-2	TRBJ2-6	ASSFSTGTNSGANVLT
TRBV18	TRBJ1-5	ASSPSGRESNQPQH
TRBV10-2	TRBJ1-5	ATLDSQISRNQPQH
TRBV28	TRBJ1-1	ASSFRSEAF
TRBV11-2	TRBJ1-2	ASSFSRGTGTGYGYT
TRBV25-1	TRBJ2-7	ASSEVGRGEQY
TRBV5-1	TRBJ2-7	ASSFQAGGPYEQY
TRBV5-1	TRBJ2-1	ASSERGSSSYNEQF
TRBV7-9	TRBJ2-1	ASSIPGTGRNEQF